This T cell receptor (beta chain) was obtained from a study of cytomegalovirus exposure and HLA in healthy donors. General observations from the study: Per a prior analysis, the majority of TCR beta V segments were productive roughly 87% or roughly 30% of the time.

Trimming left V 4 bases short and J 4 bases short, with 13 bases between. This CDR3 has 15 residues. Germline-derived CDR1 and CDR2 are MNHNS and SASEGT. Primers included in the PCR were 60 Vbeta and 13 Jbeta primers. TCRdb keeps only in-frame clones here, not all; method: immunoSEQ multiplex PCR. The sample consists of 90,000 to 150,000 clones, 81% of them appearing once. To note about this clone: Antigen specificity is unknown.

Whereas donors were nominally healthy upon sampling, unrecorded immune exposures were probable. Input material: PBMCs. This receptor was obtained from a man between 40 and 49 years old in good health and CMV-seronegative. The chain employs TRBV6-1 and TRBJ1-4, with D maybe TRBD1 (5 bases). The CDR3 DNA follows: TGTGCCAGCAGTGGGCGGGACCGGCTTAATGAAAAACTGTTTTTT. Translating gives CASSGRDRLNEKLFF.